This TCR beta chain derives from a study of OX40 agonist ivuxolimab in advanced cancers. Study in general: The eligibility criteria allowed prior anti-PD-1, anti-PD-L1 or anti-CTLA-4 therapy, and roughly 39% had some. Study-wide results and caveats: At doses 0.1 to 3.0 mg/kg, CD4+ and CD8+ clones expanded. CD8+ T cells showed, on average, more clonal expansion than CD4+ cells.

From germline, CDR1 is SGHNT and CDR2 YENEEA. The CDR3 runs to 15 residues. J gave up 0 bases and V 5 bases, and 3 bases lay outside the gene matches. Only in-frame clones appear in the TCRdb table, and some are missing; sequencing was by immunoSEQ multiplex PCR. The sample includes about 20,000 clones, 75% to 80% of them seen just once. Notes on this clone: Its antigen remains unknown.

Here the sequenced sample was CD4+ or CD8+ T cells sorted from blood, taken in a trial of the OX40 agonist ivuxolimab. The chain carries TRBV11-3 and TRBJ2-1, with 8 bases identical to TRBD2. The clonotype was recovered from an adult with an advanced solid tumor such as melanoma, head and neck, liver or kidney cancer. The CDR3 DNA reads as TGTGCCAGCAGCGCAACTAGCGGCTCCTACAATGAGCAGTTCTTC. It encodes CASSATSGSYNEQFF.